Below are 19 T cell receptor beta chains sequenced from a single sample in a study of cytomegalovirus exposure and HLA in healthy donors. Clones were sequenced by immunoSEQ multiplex PCR, and TCRdb holds only the in-frame ones, with some missing. This table has 140,000 to 150,000 clones, approximately 94% appearing once. Sequenced material: PBMCs. The receptors here all came from a man between 18 and 29 years old in good health and CMV-seropositive.

This chain joins TRBV27 and TRBJ2-7, with D hard to call. This CDR3 spans 13 amino acids. Trimming pared 3 bases from V and 3 bases from J, leaving 9 bases between. CDR1 is MNHEY and CDR2 is SMNVEV in the germline V gene (reference sequence). Here the CDR3 DNA reads TGTGCCAGCAGTTTTTCCCCCTACTACGAGCAGTACTTC. The encoded protein is CASSFSPYYEQYF.

The rearrangement links TRBV7-8 to TRBJ1-5; no clear D. Germline V gene lookup returns CDR1 SGHVS and CDR2 FQNEAQ. This CDR3 region has 17 residues. With 1 base removed from V and 2 bases from J, the gap between germline ends came to 15 bases. CDR3 bases: TGTGCCAGCAGCTTAGAGAGACACGGGGTTCGCAATCAGCCCCAGCATTTT. Protein product: CASSLERHGVRNQPQHF.

This clone has only one observation. This chain links TRBV5-4 with TRBJ1-1, with 8 bases aligning to TRBD1. The CDR3 runs to 15 residues. Per the germline V gene, CDR1 is SGHNT and CDR2 is YYREEE (reference sequence). The J segment lost 4 bases and the V segment lost 0 bases, leaving 5 bases of the junction unmatched. This CDR3 reads CASSLGQGRITEAFF. The CDR3 nucleotides read TGTGCCAGCAGCTTGGGACAGGGGCGTATCACTGAAGCTTTCTTT.

The rearrangement links TRBV5-1 to TRBJ2-7, with a tentative D call TRBD2 (6 bases). The CDR3 loop spans 16 amino acids. Germline CDR1 is SGHRS and CDR2 is YFSETQ. Between the trimmed V and J ends, which lost 4 bases and 1 base, there was a span of 18 bases. The CDR3 region is CASSPDGGEISYEQYF. CDR3 DNA: TGCGCCAGCAGCCCGGACGGGGGAGAGATTTCCTACGAGCAGTACTTC.

The rearrangement joins TRBV5-1 to TRBJ2-5; 13 nucleotides match TRBD2. There are 13 residues in the CDR3. V shed 5 bases and J 5 bases; nucleotides not matched to a gene: 0. CDR1 and CDR2 from the germline V gene are SGHRS and YFSETQ. CDR3 sequence reads: CASRLAGGETQYF. CDR3 nucleotides: TGCGCCAGCAGACTAGCGGGAGGGGAGACCCAGTACTTC.

The count of this clone is one. The chain carries TRBV9 and TRBJ2-7; 9 bases align to TRBD2. V shed 0 bases, J shed 7 bases, and the junction held 8 bases outside the gene matches. The CDR3 runs 15 residues. Looked up from germline, CDR1 is SGDLS and CDR2 is YYNGEE. The CDR3 DNA reads as TGTGCCAGCAGCGTAGGGGCGGGAGGGTTTGGGGAGCAGTACTTC. The encoded protein is CASSVGAGGFGEQYF.

The chain links TRBV4-1 to TRBJ1-2, with TRBD1 matching 8 bases. In germline, CDR1 is MGHRA, CDR2 YSYEKL. The junction had 15 bases not matched to a gene; V was cut back by 5 bases and J by 4 bases. The CDR3 is made up of 17 amino acids. DNA for the CDR3: TGCGCCAGCAGCATATACCAGGGACAGGACCCCTCCTATGGCTACACCTTC. It yields the protein CASSIYQGQDPSYGYTF.

The chain joins TRBV7-2 to TRBJ1-3; 8 nucleotides match TRBD1. J lost 0 bases, V lost 6 bases, and 10 bases had no gene match. This CDR3 region has 17 residues. Germline V gene data show CDR1 as SGHTA and CDR2 as FQGNSA. The DNA of the CDR3 is TGTGCCAGCAGGTTGGGAGGACAGGGTCGCTCTGGAAACACCATATATTTT. Translation: CASRLGGQGRSGNTIYF. The full variable domain, in which reference TRBV7-2 and TRBJ1-3 provide the parts outside the CDR3, is GAGVSQSPSNKVTEKGKDVELRCDPISGHTALYWYRQSLGQGLEFLIYFQGNSAPDKSGLPSDRFSAERTGGSVSTLTIQRTQQEDSAVYLCASRLGGQGRSGNTIYFGEGSWLTVV.

The chain carries TRBV28 and TRBJ2-7; 8 bases align to TRBD2. The CDR3 extends over 16 amino acids. The V segment lost 4 bases and the J segment 0 bases; nucleotides outside the gene matches: 8. CDR1 MDHEN and CDR2 SYDVKM come from the germline V gene. The CDR3 DNA follows: TGTGCCAGCAGTTGGGGGGAGCGGGAGATCTCCTACGAGCAGTACTTC. This sequence encodes CASSWGEREISYEQYF.

A single count supports this clone. The rearrangement links TRBV29-1 to TRBJ2-1, with 7 bases identical to TRBD2. CDR1 is SQVTM and CDR2 is ANQGSEA in the germline V gene. V lost 4 bases and J lost 6; bases outside the gene matches: 12. The length of the CDR3 is 15 residues. As DNA, the CDR3 is TGCAGCGTTGGGAGTCCGGCGACTAGCAGCAATGAGCAGTTCTTC. Its translation: CSVGSPATSSNEQFF.

This clone was picked up one time. V gene TRBV5-1 combines with J gene TRBJ2-7, with 8 bases fitting TRBD1. CDR1 is SGHRS, CDR2 YFSETQ, per germline. This CDR3 is 17 amino acids long. V lost 3 bases to trimming and J lost 1 base; unmatched junction nucleotides: 12. CDR3 sequence (DNA): TGCGCCAGCAGCTATCTCACAATCCGGGACAGGTCCTACGAGCAGTACTTC. Translated, it gives CASSYLTIRDRSYEQYF.

The chain has TRBV10-3 and TRBJ2-7, with D possibly being TRBD2 (5 bases). Germline V gives CDR1 ENHRY, CDR2 SYGVKD. This CDR3 has 14 residues. The germline V and J ends were trimmed by 10 bases and 6 bases, with 22 bases remaining between them. This CDR3 reads CATTGGLRLFEQYF. CDR3 sequence (DNA): TGTGCCACGACCGGCGGACTTAGGCTGTTCGAGCAGTACTTC.

V usage is TRBV13 and J usage is TRBJ1-1; tentative D call: TRBD1 (6 bases). CDR3 length: 18 residues. CDR1 and CDR2 (germline): PRHDT, FYEKMQ (reference sequence). The germline V and J ends were trimmed by 4 bases and 0 bases, with 21 bases remaining between them. In nucleotides, the CDR3 is TGTGCCAGCAGCTCCAACAAACCGACAGGATATCTGAACACTGAAGCTTTCTTT. Amino acids: CASSSNKPTGYLNTEAFF. The full variable domain, with the rest looked up from reference TRBV13 and TRBJ1-1, is AAGVIQSPRHLIKEKRETATLKCYPIPRHDTVYWYQQGPGQDPQFLISFYEKMQSDKGSIPDRFSAQQFSDYHSELNMSSLELGDSALYFCASSSNKPTGYLNTEAFFGQGTRLTVV.

The chain uses TRBV29-1 and TRBJ1-2, with 8 bases identical to TRBD1. This CDR3 comprises 17 residues. V shed 6 bases, J shed 4 bases, and the junction held 19 bases outside the gene matches. The germline gives CDR1 SQVTM, CDR2 ANQGSEA. The CDR3 region is CSVESLRTGMMTYGYTF. In DNA form, the CDR3 reads TGCAGCGTCGAATCGTTACGGACAGGGATGATGACCTATGGCTACACCTTC.

The J gene is TRBJ2-1, the V gene TRBV2, with a possible D match to TRBD2 (6 bases). The CDR3 is 16 residues long. The V end lost 1 base, the J end lost 2 bases, and 12 bases lay between the germline ends. CDR1 and CDR2 (germline): SNHLY, FYNNEI. CDR3 loop: CASSEEVGLAYNEQFF. The DNA of the CDR3 is TGTGCCAGCAGTGAAGAGGTGGGACTCGCCTACAATGAGCAGTTCTTC. Together with reference TRBV2 and TRBJ2-1, the CDR3 gives the full variable domain: EPEVTQTPSHQVTQMGQEVILRCVPISNHLYFYWYRQILGQKVEFLVSFYNNEISEKSEIFDDQFSVERPDGSNFTLKIRSTKLEDSAMYFCASSEEVGLAYNEQFFGPGTRLTVL.

V and J are TRBV6-4 and TRBJ1-2; 8 nucleotides line up with TRBD1. The junction had 17 bases not matched to a gene; V was cut back by 6 bases and J by 5 bases. Germline assignment: CDR1 MRHNA and CDR2 SNTAGT. The CDR3 spans 17 residues. The CDR3 loop reads CASSASATTGGFYGYTF. The CDR3 DNA is TGTGCCAGCAGCGCCTCCGCTACCACAGGGGGATTTTATGGCTACACCTTC.

The chain combines TRBV2 with TRBJ2-1, with D possibly matching TRBD2 (5 bases). The CDR3 runs 14 residues. Germline CDR1 SNHLY, CDR2 FYNNEI. V was pared by 7 bases and J by 10 bases, with 20 bases between. The chain's CDR3 is CASMADYLQFEQFF. Here the CDR3 DNA reads TGTGCCAGCATGGCAGACTACCTACAATTCGAGCAGTTCTTC.

Worth noting for this clone: Other DNA sequences within the sample encode an identical CDR3. The rearrangement links TRBV27 to TRBJ2-7, with TRBD1 matching 9 bases. Unmatched junction bases numbered 1, after V lost 3 bases and J lost 4 bases. Per the germline V gene, CDR1 is MNHEY and CDR2 is SMNVEV (reference sequence). The CDR3 is 13 amino acids. For the CDR3, the DNA is TGTGCCAGCAGTTTCGGGACAGGGTACGAGCAGTACTTC. Translation gives CASSFGTGYEQYF.

This chain joins TRBV18 and TRBJ1-1; TRBD1 is a possible D gene (5 bases). Deletions cut 2 bases from V and 5 bases from J, with 9 bases between. The germline CDR1 and CDR2 sequences are KGHSH and LQKENI. The CDR3 totals 13 residues. The chain's CDR3 is CASSPGAGTEAFF. CDR3 bases: TGTGCCAGCTCACCAGGGGCTGGGACTGAAGCTTTCTTT. The entire variable domain, with the rest obtained from reference TRBV18 and TRBJ1-1, is as follows: NAGVMQNPRHLVRRRGQEARLRCSPMKGHSHVYWYRQLPEEGLKFMVYLQKENIIDESGMPKERFSAEFPKEGPSILRIQQVVRGDSAAYFCASSPGAGTEAFFGQGTRLTVV.